The 9 T cell receptor beta chains in this list originate from one sample, sequenced in a study of blood T cell repertoires in COVID-19. The method was immunoSEQ multiplex PCR; TCRdb's version includes in-frame clones alone and lacks a portion of them. The data contain about 180,000 clones, roughly 83% of them seen just once; the ten biggest clones take up more than 1.5%. Sequencing used peripheral blood. The receptors originated from a human donor in a cohort sampled during active COVID-19.

CDR3 nucleotides: TGTGCCAGTAGTCCTCAGGGGATTTCTGTTCAGCCCCAGCATTTT. Its protein is CASSPQGISVQPQHF. The chain links TRBV19 to TRBJ1-5; D perhaps matches TRBD1 (6 bases). The CDR3 consists of 15 residues. CDR1 is LNHDA, CDR2 SQIVND, per germline (reference sequence). V lost 5 bases, J lost 6 bases, and 17 bases lay in between.

CDR3 sequence: CASSGRDYQDTQYF. The CDR3 bases are TGCGCCAGCAGCGGGAGGGACTACCAAGATACGCAGTATTTT. V and J are TRBV5-1 and TRBJ2-3; 7 positions match TRBD2. Losses at the gene ends were 4 bases for V and 5 bases for J; bases not matched to a gene: 7. This CDR3 has 14 amino acids. The germline V gene has CDR1 SGHRS and CDR2 YFSETQ.

The chain employs TRBV6-4 and TRBJ2-1; TRBD2 matches at 8 bases. CDR3 length: 14 amino acids. V was clipped by 3 bases and J by 3 bases; unmatched bases: 1. From germline, CDR1 is MRHNA and CDR2 SNTAGT. As DNA, the CDR3 is TGTGCCAGCAGTGAGCGGGGGGTCTACAATGAGCAGTTCTTC. Protein product: CASSERGVYNEQFF.

The CDR3 loop is CASSRLQETQYF. In nucleotides, the CDR3 is TGTGCCAGCAGCCGGCTGCAGGAGACCCAGTACTTC. This sequence joins TRBV6-2 or TRBV6-3 and TRBJ2-5; unclear D gene. Germline CDR1 MNHEY, CDR2 SVGEGT. The CDR3 is made up of 12 amino acids. V lost 6 bases to trimming and J lost 5 bases, with 10 bases between them.

The rearrangement links TRBV21-1 to TRBJ2-7; no check of the table's D call, TRBD1, against the DNA was made. TRBV21-1 is listed as a pseudogene. This CDR3 region has 13 residues. CDR3 bases: TGTGCCAGCAGCAAGGTGGGACAGGGCGAGCAGTACTTC. Its translation is CASSKVGQGEQYF.

This clone occurred once. Other DNA sequences in the sample encode the same CDR3. The CDR3 sequence: CASSLGQGGYTF. The CDR3 DNA is TGTGCCAGCAGCTTAGGACAGGGAGGCTACACCTTC. The rearrangement uses TRBV7-9 and TRBJ1-2; TRBD1 agrees at 7 bases. CDR3 length: 12 residues. With V trimmed by 1 base and J by 8 bases, 1 base remained unmatched. Per germline, CDR1 SEHNR and CDR2 FQNEAQ (reference sequence). Together with reference TRBV7-9 and TRBJ1-2, the CDR3 gives the full variable domain: DTGVSQNPRHKITKRGQNVTFRCDPISEHNRLYWYRQTLGQGPEFLTYFQNEAQLEKSRLLSDRFSAERPKGSFSTLEIQRTEQGDSAMYLCASSLGQGGYTFGSGTRLTVV.

In DNA, the CDR3 is TGCGCCAGCAGTCGACAGGTGAACACTGAAGCTTTCTTT. Translating gives CASSRQVNTEAFF. The chain recombines TRBV10-2 with TRBJ1-1, with D perhaps TRBD1 (6 bases). This CDR3 is built from 13 residues. The germline V gene has CDR1 WSHSY and CDR2 SAAADI. V lost 5 bases, J lost 0 bases, and 7 bases lay in between.

This sequence joins TRBV6-5 and TRBJ1-2; a weak D match, TRBD1 (5 bases). This CDR3 contains 12 residues. The germline V and J ends were trimmed by 5 bases and 7 bases, with 11 bases remaining between them. Germline V gives CDR1 MNHEY, CDR2 SVGAGI. The CDR3 region is CASSRKGFGYTF. The CDR3 region has the DNA TGTGCCAGCAGTAGAAAGGGGTTTGGCTACACCTTC.

This chain joins TRBV7-2 and TRBJ2-1; 7 positions match TRBD2. The CDR3 has 15 residues. After removal of 5 bases from V and 0 bases from J, the junction contained 4 bases not matched to a gene. The germline V gene encodes CDR1 SGHTA and CDR2 FQGNSA. As DNA, the CDR3 is TGTGCCAGCAGCACCCGGGGGGTCTCCTACAATGAGCAGTTCTTC. Protein product: CASSTRGVSYNEQFF.